This TCR beta chain appears in the sequencing data of a study of CD8 T cells in Susac syndrome. cDNA came from approximately 0.5 to 1 ug RNA primed by random hexamers. TCRdb reprocessed the immunoSEQ multiplex PCR reads with MiXCR, giving one entry per CDR3 protein. The sample yields about 120,000 distinct CDR3 sequences, 85% to 95% seen once. In blood CD8+ and CD4+ T cells, TCR beta underwent sequencing. The study used healthy donors as controls matched for age and sex. Negative isolation was used for CD8+ and CD4+ T cells and FACS enrichment for TEMRA cells. Deletions cut 3 bases from V and 4 bases from J, with 9 bases between. This CDR3 is built from 13 residues.

The clonotype originates from a human donor in good health. Sequencing input: CD8+ T cells from PBMCs. This chain connects TRBV12-3 or TRBV12-4 to TRBJ2-5; D is possibly TRBD1 (5 bases). CDR3: CASSFPGRETQYF. The CDR3 coding sequence is TGTGCCAGCAGTTTCCCAGGGCGAGAGACCCAGTACTTC.